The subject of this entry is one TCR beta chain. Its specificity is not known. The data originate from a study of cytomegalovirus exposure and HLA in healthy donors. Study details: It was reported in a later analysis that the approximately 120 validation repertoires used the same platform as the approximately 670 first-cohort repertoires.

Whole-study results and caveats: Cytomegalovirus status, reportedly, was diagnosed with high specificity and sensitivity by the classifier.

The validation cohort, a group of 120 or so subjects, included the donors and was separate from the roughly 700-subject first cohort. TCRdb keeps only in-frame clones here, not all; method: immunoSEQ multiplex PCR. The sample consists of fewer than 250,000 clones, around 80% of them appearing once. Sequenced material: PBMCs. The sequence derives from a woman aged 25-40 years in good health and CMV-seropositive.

The CDR3 sequence: CASSLDGGAGNTIYF. In DNA form, the CDR3 reads TGCGCCAGCAGTCTTGATGGGGGCGCGGGAAACACCATATATTTT. The rearrangement joins TRBV5-1 to TRBJ1-3; tentatively, D is TRBD1 (6 bases). Trimming left V 5 bases short and J 4 bases short, with 16 bases between. In germline, CDR1 is SGHRS, CDR2 YFSETQ. The CDR3 runs 15 residues.